A selection of T cell receptor beta chains follows, all from one sample in a study of T cells in Graves' hyperthyroidism and ophthalmopathy. TCRdb called the multiplex PCR reads again in MiXCR, with one record for every CDR3 protein. The data hold approximately 590,000 distinct CDR3 sequences, with roughly 14% observed a single time. The sample taken for sequencing was blood. All receptors come from a woman aged 25 to 45 with Graves' hyperthyroidism. Both conserved end residues are trimmed from each CDR3.

v_gene: TRBV24-1; j_gene: TRBJ2-6; CDR3aa: ATSDPGTGNSGANVLT
v_gene: TRBV30; j_gene: TRBJ2-1; CDR3aa: ARTGSSYNERF
v_gene: TRBV19; j_gene: TRBJ2-7; CDR3aa: ASSTRSGTSGPYYEQY
v_gene: TRBV12-3/TRBV12-4; j_gene: TRBJ1-1; CDR3aa: ASSPTGVLLNTEAF
v_gene: TRBV12-3/TRBV12-4; j_gene: TRBJ2-6; CDR3aa: ASGQGGWSGANVLT
v_gene: TRBV5-8; j_gene: TRBJ1-2; CDR3aa: ASSLIADGYT
v_gene: TRBV28; j_gene: TRBJ2-7; CDR3aa: ASSSEVDQYHEQY
v_gene: TRBV14; j_gene: TRBJ2-3; CDR3aa: ASSQDSRSSFDTQY
v_gene: TRBV19; j_gene: TRBJ1-4; CDR3aa: ATQKRGSGNEKLF
v_gene: TRBV4-2; j_gene: TRBJ2-3; CDR3aa: ASSQDGRRLAGVNTDTQY
v_gene: TRBV27; j_gene: TRBJ2-1; CDR3aa: ASSLTTGRVGDEQF
v_gene: TRBV12-3/TRBV12-4; j_gene: TRBJ1-1; CDR3aa: ASRPHRGVTEAF
v_gene: TRBV3-1; j_gene: TRBJ1-2; CDR3aa: ASSHGRVAGYT
v_gene: TRBV28; j_gene: TRBJ2-1; CDR3aa: ASSSNEQF
v_gene: TRBV7-8; j_gene: TRBJ2-1; CDR3aa: ASSLGRISRTGTYNGQF
v_gene: TRBV20-1; j_gene: TRBJ1-5; CDR3aa: SASRDSNQPQH
v_gene: TRBV18; j_gene: TRBJ2-3; CDR3aa: ASSPPAAGGPGDTQY
v_gene: TRBV20-1; j_gene: TRBJ1-5; CDR3aa: SARDLNQPQH
v_gene: TRBV7-3; j_gene: TRBJ2-1; CDR3aa: ASSSSRRGSQGEQF
v_gene: TRBV19; j_gene: TRBJ2-1; CDR3aa: ASSRAAKNEQF
v_gene: TRBV20-1; j_gene: TRBJ1-4; CDR3aa: SAAGTGSGEKLF
v_gene: TRBV27; j_gene: TRBJ2-1; CDR3aa: ASSLLAGSGETAEQF
v_gene: TRBV7-2; j_gene: TRBJ2-4; CDR3aa: ASSFQNIQY
v_gene: TRBV7-9; j_gene: TRBJ2-1; CDR3aa: ASSPPFVAGEDNEQF
v_gene: TRBV6-2/TRBV6-3; j_gene: TRBJ2-7; CDR3aa: ASSYTSGNPSYEQY
v_gene: TRBV2; j_gene: TRBJ1-1; CDR3aa: ASSENRPRTEAF
v_gene: TRBV18; j_gene: TRBJ2-7; CDR3aa: ASSQPGTGTHEQY